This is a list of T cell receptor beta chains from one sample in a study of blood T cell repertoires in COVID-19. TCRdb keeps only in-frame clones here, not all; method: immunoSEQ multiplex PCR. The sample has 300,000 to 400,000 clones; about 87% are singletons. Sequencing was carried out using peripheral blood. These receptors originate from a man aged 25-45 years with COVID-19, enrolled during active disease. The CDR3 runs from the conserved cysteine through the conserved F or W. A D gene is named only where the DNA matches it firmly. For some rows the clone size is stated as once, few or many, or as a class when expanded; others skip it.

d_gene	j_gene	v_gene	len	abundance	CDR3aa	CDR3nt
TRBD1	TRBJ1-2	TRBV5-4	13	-	CASSLKTGARYTF	TGTGCCAGCAGCTTGAAAACAGGGGCTCGCTACACCTTC
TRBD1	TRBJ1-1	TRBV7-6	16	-	CASSSGQPFTNTEAFF	TGTGCCAGCAGCTCGGGACAGCCGTTCACGAACACTGAAGCTTTCTTT
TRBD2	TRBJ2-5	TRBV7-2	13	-	CASSLDLGRAQYF	TGTGCCAGCAGCTTAGATCTCGGGAGGGCCCAGTACTTC
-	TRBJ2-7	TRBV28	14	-	CASWEAAGSYEQYF	TGTGCCAGCTGGGAGGCAGCCGGCTCCTACGAGCAGTACTTC
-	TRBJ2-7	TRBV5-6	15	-	CASSLLGEGAGEQYF	TGTGCCAGCAGCTTGTTAGGGGAAGGGGCTGGCGAGCAGTACTTC
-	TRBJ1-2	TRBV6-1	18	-	CASSERFSTTLFSYGYTF	TGTGCCAGCAGTGAACGGTTCTCGACAACCCTATTTTCCTATGGCTACACCTTC
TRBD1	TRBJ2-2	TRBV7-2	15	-	CASRYRTGDTGELFF	TGTGCCAGCAGATATAGGACAGGGGACACCGGGGAGCTGTTTTTT
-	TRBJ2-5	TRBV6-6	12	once	CASSYPRQAQYF	TGTGCCAGCAGTTACCCACGTCAGGCCCAGTACTTC
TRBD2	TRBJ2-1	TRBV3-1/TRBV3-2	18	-	CASSQDSASGSRYNEQFF	TGTGCCAGCAGCCAAGATTCGGCTAGCGGGAGCCGTTACAATGAGCAGTTCTTC
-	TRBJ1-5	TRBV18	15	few	CASSTLGGANQPQHF	TGTGCCAGCTCAACCCTAGGGGGGGCCAATCAGCCCCAGCATTTT
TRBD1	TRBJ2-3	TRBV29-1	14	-	CSVRQGVGTDTQYF	TGCAGCGTTCGACAGGGGGTCGGCACAGATACGCAGTATTTT
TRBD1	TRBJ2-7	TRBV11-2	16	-	CASSLASNRGFYEQYF	TGTGCCAGCAGCTTAGCGAGCAACAGGGGGTTCTACGAGCAGTACTTC
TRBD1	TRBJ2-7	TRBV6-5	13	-	CASRGQGSYEQYF	TGTGCCAGCAGGGGACAGGGAAGTTACGAGCAGTACTTC
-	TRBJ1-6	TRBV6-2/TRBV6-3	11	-	CASSQSVILHF	TGTGCCAGCAGTCAGAGCGTTATACTCCACTTT
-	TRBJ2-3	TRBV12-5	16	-	CASGLGPFQQGFTQYF	TGTGCTAGTGGTTTGGGCCCCTTCCAACAGGGATTTACGCAGTATTTT
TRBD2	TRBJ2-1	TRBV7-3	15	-	CASSKTSGAYNEQFF	TGTGCCAGCAGCAAGACTAGCGGGGCCTACAATGAGCAGTTCTTC
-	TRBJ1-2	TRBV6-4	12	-	CASSDPSYGYTF	TGTGCCAGCAGTGACCCCAGCTATGGCTACACCTTC
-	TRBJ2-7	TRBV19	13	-	CASSMTGVNEQYF	TGTGCCAGTAGTATGACAGGCGTCAACGAGCAGTACTTC
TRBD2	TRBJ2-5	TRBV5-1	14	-	CASREAGGPETQYF	TGCGCCAGCAGGGAAGCGGGGGGGCCAGAGACCCAGTACTTC
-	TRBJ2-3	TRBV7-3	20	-	CASSLFPSSVGLTSTDTQYF	TGTGCCAGCAGCTTATTTCCCTCATCTGTTGGACTTACTAGCACAGATACGCAGTATTTT
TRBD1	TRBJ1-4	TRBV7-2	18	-	CASSAQTGAVATNEKLFF	TGTGCCAGCAGCGCGCAGACAGGGGCGGTTGCAACTAATGAAAAACTGTTTTTT
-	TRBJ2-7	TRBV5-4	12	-	CASSSGQYEQYF	TGTGCCAGCAGCTCCGGACAGTACGAGCAGTACTTC
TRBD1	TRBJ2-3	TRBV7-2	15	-	CASSFGGQYTDTQYF	TGTGCCAGCAGCTTTGGGGGACAGTACACAGATACGCAGTATTTT
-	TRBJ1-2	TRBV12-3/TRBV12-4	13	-	CASSDTNIDGYTF	TGTGCCAGCAGCGACACAAACATCGATGGCTACACCTTC
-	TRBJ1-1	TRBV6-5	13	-	CASSYRPTGEAFF	TGTGCCAGCAGTTACCGCCCGACAGGTGAAGCTTTCTTT
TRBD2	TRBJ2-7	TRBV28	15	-	CASSLPSGILYEQYF	TGTGCCAGCAGCCTCCCTAGCGGGATACTCTACGAGCAGTACTTC
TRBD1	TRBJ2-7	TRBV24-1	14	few	CATSDSDRVYEQYF	TGTGCCACCAGTGACTCTGACAGGGTTTACGAGCAGTACTTC